One and the same sample provided the 22 T cell receptor beta chains below, sequenced in a study of T cell repertoires in cytomegalovirus infection. These receptors lack a known antigen. TCRdb re-called the reads through MiXCR, storing one row per CDR3 protein. The data show under 130,000 distinct CDR3 sequences, about 40% seen once. The source material was CD8+ T cells from cultured PBMCs, sampled from culture after CMV antigen stimulation. The receptors shown here come from a human donor in good health (CMV status not recorded). Some clones in this sample may be carry-over from other donors' samples.

On this clonotype itself: Since a much larger clone is just one base distant, this may be a read error. The chain employs TRBV14 and TRBJ2-7, with 7 bases matching TRBD1. The CDR3 loop spans 13 amino acids. The V segment lost 4 bases and the J segment 6 bases; nucleotides outside the gene matches: 6. Germline CDR1 reads SGHDN; CDR2 reads FVKESK. The CDR3 is CASSPPTGVEQYF. The CDR3 bases are TGTGCCAGCAGCCCACCTACAGGGGTCGAGCAGTACTTC.

The chain employs TRBV29-1 and TRBJ2-1; no firm D call. V lost 4 bases, J lost 4 bases, and 2 bases lay in between. From germline, CDR1 is SQVTM and CDR2 ANQGSEA. The CDR3 loop spans 10 amino acids. Here the CDR3 reads CSVVYNEQFF. The CDR3, as DNA: TGCAGCGTTGTATACAATGAGCAGTTCTTC.

J is TRBJ2-1 and V is TRBV7-3; TRBD2 agrees at 8 bases. This CDR3 contains 16 residues. V shed 0 bases and J 7 bases; nucleotides not matched to a gene: 8. Germline CDR1 reads SGHTA; CDR2 reads FQGTGA. The CDR3 region is CASSLTLARGGNEQFF. CDR3 nucleotide sequence: TGTGCCAGCAGCTTAACGTTAGCACGGGGGGGTAATGAGCAGTTCTTC.

The chain recombines TRBV6-2 or TRBV6-3 with TRBJ2-7; tentatively, D is TRBD2 (5 bases). The CDR3 sequence is 14 residues long. CDR1 and CDR2 (germline): MNHEY, SVGEGT. Deletions cut 6 bases from V and 2 bases from J, with 14 bases between. The CDR3 here is CASRSPGSAYEQYF. CDR3 sequence (DNA): TGTGCCAGCAGAAGCCCCGGTAGCGCCTACGAGCAGTACTTC.

The genes are TRBV12-3 or TRBV12-4 and TRBJ2-3; 7 positions match TRBD1. Unmatched junction bases numbered 10, after V lost 7 bases and J lost 0 bases. The CDR3 has 16 residues. The CDR3 is CASIPRQGPSTDTQYF. The CDR3, as DNA: TGTGCCAGCATACCCAGACAGGGTCCGAGCACAGATACGCAGTATTTT.

This chain connects TRBV6-5 to TRBJ2-7; unclear D gene. Trimming shortened V by 2 bases and J by 5 bases, and 19 bases separated the two germline ends. The germline gives CDR1 MNHEY, CDR2 SVGAGI. The CDR3 sequence is 16 residues long. CDR3 nucleotide sequence: TGTGCCAGCAGTTACGGAAGGATAGCTCCCCGCGACGAGCAGTACTTC. Translation gives CASSYGRIAPRDEQYF.

The chain combines TRBV11-1 with TRBJ1-2; TRBD1 matches at 7 bases. Losses at the gene ends were 5 bases for V and 5 bases for J; bases not matched to a gene: 11. CDR1 and CDR2 (germline): SGHAT, FQDESV (reference sequence). This CDR3 has 15 amino acids. CDR3 coding DNA: TGTGCCAGCAGCCACGCCGGGACAGCCTATTATGGCTACACCTTC. This translates into CASSHAGTAYYGYTF.

The chain links TRBV27 to TRBJ1-2; no clear D gene. CDR3 length: 14 amino acids. V lost 1 base, J lost 1 base, and 7 bases lay in between. Germline lookup yields CDR1 MNHEY and CDR2 SMNVEV (reference sequence). CDR3 region: CASSLFRGNYGYTF. Written as DNA, the CDR3 is TGTGCCAGCAGTTTATTCCGCGGTAACTATGGCTACACCTTC.

The chain uses TRBV12-3 or TRBV12-4 and TRBJ2-3; D ambiguous. The CDR3 totals 12 residues. Trimming stripped 3 bases from V and 4 bases from J, with 5 bases between. As DNA, the CDR3 is TGTGCCAGCAGTTTTGTTCCAGATACGCAGTATTTT. This gives the protein CASSFVPDTQYF.

The J gene is TRBJ2-1, the V gene TRBV7-6, with 7 bases fitting TRBD2. Germline CDR1 reads SGHVS; CDR2 reads FNYEAQ. Unmatched junction bases numbered 8, after V lost 0 bases and J lost 6 bases. The CDR3 is 16 amino acids. CDR3 in DNA: TGTGCCAGCAGCTTAGCGCCGGGACTAACGACCAATGAGCAGTTCTTC. It is translated as CASSLAPGLTTNEQFF.

This chain uses TRBV7-6 with TRBJ2-1; D may correspond to TRBD1 or TRBD2 (6 bases each). This CDR3 contains 12 residues. Trimming left V 5 bases short and J 6 bases short, with 8 bases between. Germline assignment: CDR1 SGHVS and CDR2 FNYEAQ. The CDR3 loop is CASSRGANEQFF. The CDR3 DNA follows: TGTGCCAGCAGCAGGGGGGCCAATGAGCAGTTCTTC.

A remark on this clonotype: Germline and junction disagree at one end, which may indicate a read error. The chain combines TRBV4-1 with TRBJ2-3; 8 bases are a match to TRBD2. CDR1 is MGHRA and CDR2 is YSYEKL in the germline V gene. CDR3 length: 16 residues. The CDR3 loop is CASSQDPAGVTDTQYF. For the CDR3, the DNA is TGTGCCAGCAGCCAAGATCCAGCGGGGGTCACAGATACGCAGTATTTT.

In its sample, this clonotype was seen many times. CDR3 nucleotide sequence: TGTGCCAGCAGTCGTCCGGGACAGGGGATCCACGAGCAGTACTTC. Its protein product is CASSRPGQGIHEQYF. This chain links TRBV12-3 or TRBV12-4 with TRBJ2-7, with 10 bases fitting TRBD1. The CDR3 consists of 15 residues. Trimming took 5 bases from V and 5 from J; bases not matched to a gene: 9.

The chain employs TRBV5-5 and TRBJ1-1, with 7 bases that match TRBD1. The V and J ends lost 2 bases and 3 bases, in that order; junction bases with no gene match: 4. Germline V gives CDR1 SGHKS, CDR2 YYEKEE (reference sequence). The CDR3 runs 14 residues. CDR3 bases: TGTGCCAGCAGCTTTGGAGGGGGCCACACTGAAGCTTTCTTT. It codes for CASSFGGGHTEAFF. Full variable domain (remainder filled in from reference TRBV5-5 and TRBJ1-1): DAGVTQSPTHLIKTRGQQVTLRCSPISGHKSVSWYQQVLGQGPQFIFQYYEKEERGRGNFPDRFSARQFPNYSSELNVNALLLGDSALYLCASSFGGGHTEAFFGQGTRLTVV.

Only one count was recorded for this clonotype. This may come from a read error, since a much larger clone is one base off. The J gene is TRBJ2-2, the V gene TRBV15, with 9 bases aligning to TRBD1. V dropped 4 bases and J dropped 7; count of bases not matched to a gene: 13. Germline-derived CDR1 and CDR2 are LNHNV and YYDKDF (reference sequence). CDR3 size: 17 residues. The CDR3 reads CATSNLVGQGYIGELFF. CDR3 bases: TGTGCCACCAGCAACTTAGTGGGACAGGGCTACATCGGGGAGCTGTTTTTT.

This clonotype was found many times. This chain connects TRBV5-1 to TRBJ2-7; TRBD1 is a possible D gene (6 bases). Germline CDR1 is SGHRS and CDR2 is YFSETQ. Deletions cut 5 bases from V and 4 bases from J, with 13 bases between. This CDR3 region has 13 residues. The CDR3 reads CASREAQGYEQYF. CDR3 DNA: TGCGCCAGCAGGGAAGCACAGGGATACGAGCAGTACTTC.

This clonotype was observed a handful of times. The genes are TRBV7-2 and TRBJ2-7; D is ambiguous. The germline V gene has CDR1 SGHTA and CDR2 FQGNSA. The ends were cut back, 1 base at V and 2 bases at J, with 15 bases in the middle. This CDR3 has 16 residues. CDR3 amino acids: CASSLEGFQTTYEQYF. The CDR3 nucleotides are TGTGCCAGCAGCTTAGAAGGGTTCCAGACAACCTACGAGCAGTACTTC.

The V call is TRBV5-6, the J call TRBJ2-3; D call uncertain. The CDR3 consists of 12 residues. V lost 2 bases to trimming and J lost 5 bases, with 6 bases between them. Germline V gene data show CDR1 as SGHDT and CDR2 as YYEEEE. The CDR3 protein is CASSFGEDTQYF. The CDR3 coding sequence is TGTGCCAGCAGCTTTGGGGAAGATACGCAGTATTTT.

This clonotype was detected a few times. The chain is built from TRBV2 and TRBJ2-3; 11 positions agree with TRBD2. Germline V gives CDR1 SNHLY, CDR2 FYNNEI. V shed 0 bases and J 6 bases; nucleotides not matched to a gene: 8. This CDR3 spans 17 amino acids. The CDR3 DNA is TGTGCCAGCAGTGAAGCGCGGCTAGCGGGGGGTATGGATACGCAGTATTTT. Translation: CASSEARLAGGMDTQYF.

This chain links TRBV2 with TRBJ2-3; D unresolved. Between the trimmed V and J ends, which lost 3 bases and 0 bases, there was a span of 7 bases. The CDR3 totals 14 residues. Germline CDR1 is SNHLY and CDR2 is FYNNEI. Written as DNA, the CDR3 is TGTGCCAGCAGTGATCTGACTAGCACAGATACGCAGTATTTT. Its protein is CASSDLTSTDTQYF.

With regard to this clonotype: A much larger clone differs from this one at a single base, so this may be a read error. The V gene is TRBV11-2, the J gene TRBJ1-2, with D maybe TRBD1 (6 bases). Trimming removed 3 bases from V and 6 bases from J, with 11 bases in between. CDR1 is SGHAT and CDR2 is FQNNGV in the germline V gene. The CDR3 loop spans 13 amino acids. CDR3 amino acids: CASSLSGVDGYTF. The CDR3 nucleotides are TGTGCCAGCAGCTTGTCAGGGGTCGATGGCTACACCTTC.

The gene calls are TRBV12-3 or TRBV12-4 and TRBJ2-5; D is uncertain. The length of the CDR3 is 13 residues. V was pared by 4 bases and J by 4 bases, with 10 bases between. The chain's CDR3 is CASSSFAGETQYF. For the CDR3, the DNA is TGTGCCAGCAGTTCCTTTGCAGGAGAGACCCAGTACTTC.